This is a list of T cell receptor beta chains from one sample in a study of T cells in Graves' hyperthyroidism and ophthalmopathy. From the multiplex PCR reads, TCRdb called clonotypes with MiXCR, one entry per CDR3 protein. Here the sample spans a few hundred thousand distinct CDR3 sequences, 15% to 20% being singletons. The sequenced sample was blood. Receptor source: a woman between 40 and 55 years old with Graves' ophthalmopathy. Both conserved end residues are part of each CDR3. The order of the fields is D gene, clone size, J gene, V gene, CDR3 protein, CDR3 DNA. D genes are given only for firm matches. Size is stated for part of the rows, as once, few or many counts, or as a class when the clone is expanded.

D gene: TRBD2; clone size: NA; J gene: TRBJ2-7; V gene: TRBV15; CDR3 protein: CATSRVGLAGVTYEQYF; CDR3 DNA: TGTGCCACCAGCAGAGTGGGACTAGCGGGAGTTACGTACGAGCAGTACTTC
D gene: TRBD2; clone size: NA; J gene: TRBJ2-7; V gene: TRBV12-3/TRBV12-4; CDR3 protein: CASTPSGKRSPEQYF; CDR3 DNA: TGTGCCAGCACGCCTAGCGGCAAAAGATCCCCCGAGCAGTACTTC
D gene: TRBD1; clone size: NA; J gene: TRBJ2-7; V gene: TRBV5-1; CDR3 protein: CASSLGQPAYEQYF; CDR3 DNA: TGCGCCAGCAGCCTGGGACAGCCAGCCTACGAGCAGTACTTC
D gene: TRBD2; clone size: many; J gene: TRBJ2-4; V gene: TRBV20-1; CDR3 protein: CSAGTSGRGDIQYF; CDR3 DNA: TGCAGTGCGGGGACTAGCGGGAGAGGGGACATTCAGTACTTC
D gene: NA; clone size: many; J gene: TRBJ1-2; V gene: TRBV12-3/TRBV12-4; CDR3 protein: CASSLSGWKGYTF; CDR3 DNA: TGTGCCAGCAGTTTGTCAGGGTGGAAAGGCTACACCTTC
D gene: TRBD1; clone size: NA; J gene: TRBJ2-5; V gene: TRBV19; CDR3 protein: CASSIGFLAGGETQYF; CDR3 DNA: TGTGCCAGTAGTATTGGGTTTTTGGCAGGGGGAGAGACCCAGTACTTC
D gene: NA; clone size: NA; J gene: TRBJ1-5; V gene: TRBV6-1; CDR3 protein: CASSPLARFSNQPQHF; CDR3 DNA: TGTGCCAGCAGCCCACTCGCCAGGTTTAGCAATCAGCCCCAGCATTTT
D gene: TRBD2; clone size: NA; J gene: TRBJ2-7; V gene: TRBV18; CDR3 protein: CASSPFSGQTYEQYF; CDR3 DNA: TGTGCCAGCTCACCATTTAGCGGGCAGACCTACGAGCAGTACTTC
D gene: TRBD1; clone size: NA; J gene: TRBJ2-7; V gene: TRBV27; CDR3 protein: CASSFRPVGTGGDEQYF; CDR3 DNA: TGTGCCAGCAGTTTTAGACCGGTTGGGACAGGGGGGGACGAGCAGTACTTC
D gene: NA; clone size: many; J gene: TRBJ2-7; V gene: TRBV29-1; CDR3 protein: CSALHYEQYF; CDR3 DNA: TGCAGCGCCCTTCATTACGAGCAGTACTTC
D gene: NA; clone size: many; J gene: TRBJ2-7; V gene: TRBV6-1; CDR3 protein: CASSLGVGGEQYF; CDR3 DNA: TGTGCCAGCAGCCTCGGTGTAGGGGGCGAGCAGTACTTC
D gene: NA; clone size: many; J gene: TRBJ2-2; V gene: TRBV7-2; CDR3 protein: CASRFTNTGELFF; CDR3 DNA: TGTGCCAGCCGCTTCACGAACACCGGGGAGCTGTTTTTT
D gene: TRBD1; clone size: few; J gene: TRBJ1-1; V gene: TRBV11-2; CDR3 protein: CASSTRGPGQGARTTEAFF; CDR3 DNA: TGTGCCAGCAGCACAAGGGGCCCGGGACAGGGGGCGAGGACCACTGAAGCTTTCTTT
D gene: TRBD2; clone size: many; J gene: TRBJ2-7; V gene: TRBV12-3/TRBV12-4; CDR3 protein: CASNLGGGYEQYF; CDR3 DNA: TGTGCCAGCAATTTGGGGGGGGGCTACGAGCAGTACTTC
D gene: TRBD2; clone size: few; J gene: TRBJ2-7; V gene: TRBV6-1; CDR3 protein: CASRVLAGPYEQYF; CDR3 DNA: TGTGCCAGCAGAGTTCTAGCGGGACCCTACGAGCAGTACTTC
D gene: NA; clone size: many; J gene: TRBJ2-2; V gene: TRBV27; CDR3 protein: CASSWDFNTGELFF; CDR3 DNA: TGTGCCAGCAGCTGGGACTTTAACACCGGGGAGCTGTTTTTT
D gene: NA; clone size: many; J gene: TRBJ2-7; V gene: TRBV25-1; CDR3 protein: CASNPSSPPYEQYF; CDR3 DNA: TGTGCCAGCAACCCTAGCTCTCCCCCTTACGAGCAGTACTTC
D gene: NA; clone size: many; J gene: TRBJ2-2; V gene: TRBV7-6; CDR3 protein: CASSLARMVSGPGELFF; CDR3 DNA: TGTGCCAGCAGCTTAGCGCGGATGGTTTCGGGGCCCGGGGAGCTGTTTTTT
D gene: NA; clone size: many; J gene: TRBJ1-1; V gene: TRBV7-9; CDR3 protein: CASSLVVAVEGEAFF; CDR3 DNA: TGTGCCAGCAGCTTAGTAGTCGCAGTCGAGGGTGAAGCTTTCTTT
D gene: NA; clone size: many; J gene: TRBJ2-5; V gene: TRBV7-7; CDR3 protein: CASSPGRSLQETQYF; CDR3 DNA: TGTGCTAGCAGCCCCGGACGATCCCTTCAAGAGACCCAGTACTTC
D gene: NA; clone size: many; J gene: TRBJ2-5; V gene: TRBV27; CDR3 protein: CASSLRGVFETQYF; CDR3 DNA: TGTGCCAGCAGTTTAAGGGGAGTATTCGAGACCCAGTACTTC
D gene: TRBD1; clone size: many; J gene: TRBJ1-5; V gene: TRBV6-2/TRBV6-3; CDR3 protein: CASLSRTGGYQQPQHF; CDR3 DNA: TGTGCCAGCCTCAGTCGGACAGGGGGCTATCAGCAGCCCCAGCATTTT
D gene: NA; clone size: many; J gene: TRBJ1-1; V gene: TRBV18; CDR3 protein: CASSPQSVPYTEAFF; CDR3 DNA: TGTGCCAGCTCACCACAGTCAGTCCCATACACTGAAGCTTTCTTT
D gene: TRBD2; clone size: many; J gene: TRBJ2-5; V gene: TRBV4-2; CDR3 protein: CASSQGTSGRLREETQYF; CDR3 DNA: TGTGCCAGCAGCCAAGGGACTAGCGGGAGGTTGAGGGAAGAGACCCAGTACTTC
D gene: TRBD1; clone size: many; J gene: TRBJ2-7; V gene: TRBV5-1; CDR3 protein: CASSGRTGGGHEQYF; CDR3 DNA: TGCGCCAGCAGCGGCAGGACAGGGGGCGGGCACGAGCAGTACTTC
D gene: TRBD1; clone size: many; J gene: TRBJ1-1; V gene: TRBV6-2/TRBV6-3; CDR3 protein: CASRTGGGLNTEAFF; CDR3 DNA: TGTGCCAGCAGGACAGGGGGTGGATTGAACACTGAAGCTTTCTTT
D gene: NA; clone size: many; J gene: TRBJ1-1; V gene: TRBV12-3/TRBV12-4; CDR3 protein: CASRPTTMNTEAFF; CDR3 DNA: TGTGCCAGCAGACCCACCACCATGAACACTGAAGCTTTCTTT
D gene: NA; clone size: NA; J gene: TRBJ2-7; V gene: TRBV6-4; CDR3 protein: CASSSIRPHEQYF; CDR3 DNA: TGTGCCAGCAGTTCGATCCGCCCCCACGAGCAGTACTTC
D gene: NA; clone size: few; J gene: TRBJ2-6; V gene: TRBV30; CDR3 protein: CALNQGTGTSGANVLTF; CDR3 DNA: TGTGCCTTAAATCAGGGGACGGGCACCTCTGGGGCCAACGTCCTGACTTTC
D gene: TRBD1; clone size: NA; J gene: TRBJ2-5; V gene: TRBV7-8; CDR3 protein: CASSRLGQDQETQYF; CDR3 DNA: TGTGCCAGCTCGCGGTTAGGACAGGACCAAGAGACCCAGTACTTC
D gene: TRBD1; clone size: many; J gene: TRBJ1-6; V gene: TRBV28; CDR3 protein: CASSSLRGGRSPLHF; CDR3 DNA: TGTGCCAGCAGTTCCCTCAGGGGGGGGAGATCACCCCTCCACTTT
D gene: NA; clone size: many; J gene: TRBJ2-2; V gene: TRBV4-3; CDR3 protein: CASSQVIPGPGELFF; CDR3 DNA: TGCGCCAGCAGCCAAGTAATTCCAGGGCCCGGGGAGCTGTTTTTT
D gene: NA; clone size: many; J gene: TRBJ2-7; V gene: TRBV28; CDR3 protein: CASRSGYEQYF; CDR3 DNA: TGTGCCAGCAGGAGCGGATACGAGCAGTACTTC
D gene: TRBD1; clone size: NA; J gene: TRBJ2-7; V gene: TRBV18; CDR3 protein: CASSHRGIDHEQYF; CDR3 DNA: TGTGCCAGCTCACACAGGGGAATCGACCACGAGCAGTACTTC
D gene: NA; clone size: many; J gene: TRBJ2-7; V gene: TRBV7-8; CDR3 protein: CASSPREASSYEQYF; CDR3 DNA: TGTGCCAGCAGCCCGAGGGAGGCGAGCTCCTACGAGCAGTACTTC
D gene: TRBD1; clone size: many; J gene: TRBJ1-1; V gene: TRBV29-1; CDR3 protein: CSLPGTGDEAFF; CDR3 DNA: TGCAGCCTACCCGGGACAGGCGACGAAGCTTTCTTT
D gene: NA; clone size: many; J gene: TRBJ2-4; V gene: TRBV2; CDR3 protein: CASSALRGVTAKNIQYF; CDR3 DNA: TGTGCCAGCAGTGCCCTTAGAGGCGTCACCGCCAAAAACATTCAGTACTTC
D gene: TRBD2; clone size: many; J gene: TRBJ2-5; V gene: TRBV20-1; CDR3 protein: CSARDAGLAWETQYF; CDR3 DNA: TGCAGTGCTAGAGACGCGGGACTAGCATGGGAGACCCAGTACTTC
D gene: TRBD1; clone size: many; J gene: TRBJ2-7; V gene: TRBV4-1; CDR3 protein: CASSSATTGMEHEQYF; CDR3 DNA: TGCGCCAGCAGCTCGGCCACGACAGGGATGGAACACGAGCAGTACTTC
D gene: TRBD2; clone size: many; J gene: TRBJ2-7; V gene: TRBV30; CDR3 protein: CAWDLFGRAGEQYF; CDR3 DNA: TGTGCCTGGGACCTTTTCGGGAGGGCCGGGGAGCAGTACTTC
D gene: NA; clone size: NA; J gene: TRBJ2-2; V gene: TRBV29-1; CDR3 protein: CSGQSTGELFF; CDR3 DNA: TGCAGCGGTCAGAGCACCGGGGAGCTGTTTTTT
D gene: TRBD1; clone size: many; J gene: TRBJ1-5; V gene: TRBV7-2; CDR3 protein: CASSVQGGNQPQHF; CDR3 DNA: TGTGCCAGCAGCGTACAGGGGGGGAATCAGCCCCAGCATTTT